These 10 T cell receptor beta chains were all obtained from the same sample, sequenced in a study of cytomegalovirus exposure and HLA in healthy donors. The PCR had 60 Vbeta and 13 Jbeta primers. The repertoire was sequenced with immunoSEQ multiplex PCR; TCRdb's copy has only in-frame clones and lacks some. The sample holds some 110,000 clones, around 81% seen once. Sequenced sample: PBMCs. The source of these receptors is a woman younger than 45 in good health and CMV-seronegative.

The chain joins TRBV10-3 to TRBJ2-5; 8 positions agree with TRBD1. The J call may be incorrect, as the DNA end agrees better with TRBJ2-7. This CDR3 has 15 amino acids. The germline V gene has CDR1 ENHRY and CDR2 SYGVKD. In DNA form, the CDR3 reads TGTGCCATCAGTGAGCGGACAGGGAACTCCTACGAGCAGTACTTC. It codes for CAISERTGNSYEQYF.

This clone was recorded only once. The chain combines TRBV2 with TRBJ1-1, with a tentative D call TRBD1 (5 bases). Trimming pared 3 bases from V and 2 bases from J, leaving 10 bases between. The CDR3 contains 14 residues. Germline V lookup: CDR1 SNHLY, CDR2 FYNNEI. CDR3 sequence: CASSERQGNTEAFF. CDR3 nucleotide sequence: TGTGCCAGCAGTGAGCGGCAGGGAAACACTGAAGCTTTCTTT. The whole variable domain, remainder taken from reference TRBV2 and TRBJ1-1, is EPEVTQTPSHQVTQMGQEVILRCVPISNHLYFYWYRQILGQKVEFLVSFYNNEISEKSEIFDDQFSVERPDGSNFTLKIRSTKLEDSAMYFCASSERQGNTEAFFGQGTRLTVV.

V gene TRBV7-9 combines with J gene TRBJ2-1, with 9 bases identical to TRBD2. CDR3 length: 19 amino acids. Germline V gene data show CDR1 as SEHNR and CDR2 as FQNEAQ (reference sequence). The V gene end was trimmed by 2 bases and the J gene end by 2 bases; junction bases not matched to a gene: 13. CDR3 amino acids: CASSLSPPGLALTYNEQFF. The CDR3 DNA reads as TGTGCCAGCAGCTTAAGCCCACCAGGACTAGCGCTGACCTACAATGAGCAGTTCTTC.

This clone was detected only once. J is TRBJ1-3 and V is TRBV25-1; tentatively, D is TRBD1 (5 bases). The V end lost 2 bases, the J end lost 0 bases, and 14 bases lay between the germline ends. The CDR3 covers 17 residues. Germline CDR1 reads MGHDK; CDR2 reads SYGVNS. The CDR3 DNA sequence: TGTGCCAGCAGTGAAGTATCAGGGCTCCCCTCTGGAAACACCATATATTTT. This gives the protein CASSEVSGLPSGNTIYF. The entire variable domain, with the rest obtained from reference TRBV25-1 and TRBJ1-3, is as follows: EADIYQTPRYLVIGTGKKITLECSQTMGHDKMYWYQQDPGMELHLIHYSYGVNSTEKGDLSSESTVSRIRTEHFPLTLESARPSHTSQYLCASSEVSGLPSGNTIYFGEGSWLTVV.

The rearrangement links TRBV28 to TRBJ2-5; 7 bases are shared with TRBD1. Trimming took 6 bases from V and 2 from J; bases not matched to a gene: 18. Germline V lookup: CDR1 MDHEN, CDR2 SYDVKM. CDR3 size: 18 residues. CDR3 DNA: TGTGCCAGCAGCCCCGGGCCCGGTTTGACAGGGAGTCAAGAGACCCAGTACTTC. Protein sequence: CASSPGPGLTGSQETQYF.

The chain is built from TRBV18 and TRBJ2-4, with D perhaps TRBD1 (6 bases). CDR3 size: 15 residues. CDR1 and CDR2 (germline): KGHSH, LQKENI. V shed 6 bases and J shed 8 bases, with 20 bases lying between them. CDR3 bases: TGTGCCAGCTCGGCCCCCACAAAGGGGGAAGACATTCAGTACTTC. Protein: CASSAPTKGEDIQYF.

The gene calls are TRBV7-2 and TRBJ2-3, with D perhaps matching TRBD2 (6 bases). V was shortened by 1 base and J by 0 bases, with 14 bases between the two germline ends. This CDR3 is 17 amino acids long. The germline gives CDR1 SGHTA, CDR2 FQGNSA. In DNA, the CDR3 is TGTGCCAGCAGCTTAGATAGCGGCTCACCTAGCACAGATACGCAGTATTTT. Encoded protein: CASSLDSGSPSTDTQYF.

This chain connects TRBV6-6 to TRBJ1-5; TRBD1 might be the D (6 bases). The CDR3 contains 13 residues. The germline CDR1 and CDR2 sequences are MNHNY and SVGAGI (reference sequence). The V end was cut by 6 bases, the J end by 4 bases, with 10 bases between. As DNA, the CDR3 is TGTGCCAGCAGCCAACAGGGAAATCAGCCCCAGCATTTT. Its translation is CASSQQGNQPQHF.

This clone was observed a handful of times. This chain links TRBV19 with TRBJ1-3; 7 bases fit TRBD1. CDR3 length equals 15 residues. Germline CDR1 and CDR2: LNHDA and SQIVND (reference sequence). V gave up 5 bases and J gave up 3 bases; unmatched junction bases: 7. The CDR3 DNA follows: TGTGCCAGTAGTCCCCCAGGGGGTGATGGAAACACCATATATTTT. Its translation is CASSPPGGDGNTIYF.

The chain couples TRBV5-6 to TRBJ2-7, with TRBD2 as a possible D gene (5 bases). The germline V gene encodes CDR1 SGHDT and CDR2 YYEEEE. The ends were cut back, 4 bases at V and 6 bases at J, with 8 bases in the middle. This CDR3 has 11 amino acids. The CDR3 coding sequence is TGTGCCAGCAGCCGAGGGAGCGAGCAGTACTTC. Protein product: CASSRGSEQYF.